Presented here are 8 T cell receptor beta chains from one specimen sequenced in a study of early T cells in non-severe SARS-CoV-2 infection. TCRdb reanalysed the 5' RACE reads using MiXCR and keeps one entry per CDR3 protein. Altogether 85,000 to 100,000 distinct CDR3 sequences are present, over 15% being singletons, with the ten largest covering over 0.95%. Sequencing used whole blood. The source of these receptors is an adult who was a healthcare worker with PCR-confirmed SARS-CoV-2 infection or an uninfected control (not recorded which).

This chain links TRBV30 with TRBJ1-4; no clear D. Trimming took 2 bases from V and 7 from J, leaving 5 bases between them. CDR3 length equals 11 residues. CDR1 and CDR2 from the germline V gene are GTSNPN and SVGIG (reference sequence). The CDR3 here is CAWSLGEKLFF. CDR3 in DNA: TGTGCCTGGAGTCTGGGTGAAAAACTGTTTTTT.

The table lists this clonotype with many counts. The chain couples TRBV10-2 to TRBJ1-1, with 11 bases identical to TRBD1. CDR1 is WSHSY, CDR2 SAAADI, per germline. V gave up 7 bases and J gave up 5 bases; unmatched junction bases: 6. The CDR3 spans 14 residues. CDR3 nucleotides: TGCGCCAGCACCTTAGGGACAGGGGGAACTGAAGCTTTCTTT. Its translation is CASTLGTGGTEAFF.

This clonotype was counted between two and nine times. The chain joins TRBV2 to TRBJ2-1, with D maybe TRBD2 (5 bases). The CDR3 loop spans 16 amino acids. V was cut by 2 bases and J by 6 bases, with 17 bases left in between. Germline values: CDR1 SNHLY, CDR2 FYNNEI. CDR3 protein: CASSEYAGKSSNEQFF. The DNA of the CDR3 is TGTGCCAGCAGTGAATACGCGGGTAAAAGTTCCAATGAGCAGTTCTTC.

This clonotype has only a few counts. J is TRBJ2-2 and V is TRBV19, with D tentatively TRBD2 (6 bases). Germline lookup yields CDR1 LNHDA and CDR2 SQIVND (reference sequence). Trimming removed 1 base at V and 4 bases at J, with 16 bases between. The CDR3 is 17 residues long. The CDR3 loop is CASSIGGALAFTGELFF. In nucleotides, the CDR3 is TGTGCCAGTAGTATAGGAGGGGCCCTAGCGTTCACCGGGGAGCTGTTTTTT.

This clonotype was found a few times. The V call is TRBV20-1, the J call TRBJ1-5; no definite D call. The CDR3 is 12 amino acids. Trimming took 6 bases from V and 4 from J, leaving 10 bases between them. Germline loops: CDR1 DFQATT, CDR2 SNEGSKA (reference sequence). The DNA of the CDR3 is TGCAGTGCCGGAGCCCCAAATCAGCCCCAGCATTTT. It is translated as CSAGAPNQPQHF.

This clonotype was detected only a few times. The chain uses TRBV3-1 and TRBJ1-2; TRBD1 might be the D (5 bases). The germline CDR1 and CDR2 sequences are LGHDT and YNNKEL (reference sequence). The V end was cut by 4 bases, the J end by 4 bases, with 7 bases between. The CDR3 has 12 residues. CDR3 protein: CASSPGIYGYTF. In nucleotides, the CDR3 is TGTGCCAGCAGCCCAGGGATCTATGGCTACACCTTC.

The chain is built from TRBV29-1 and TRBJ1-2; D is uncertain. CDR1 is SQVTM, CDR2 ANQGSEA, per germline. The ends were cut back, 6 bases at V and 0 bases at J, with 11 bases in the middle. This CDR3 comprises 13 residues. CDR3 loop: CSVMQPANYGYTF. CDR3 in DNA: TGCAGCGTCATGCAGCCCGCTAACTATGGCTACACCTTC.

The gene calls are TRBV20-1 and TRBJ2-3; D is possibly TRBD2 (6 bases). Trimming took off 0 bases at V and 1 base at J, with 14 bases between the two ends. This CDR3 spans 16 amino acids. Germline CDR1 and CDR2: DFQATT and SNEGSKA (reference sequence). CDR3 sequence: CSARDVIAVGTDTQYF. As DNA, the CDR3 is TGCAGTGCTAGAGATGTGATAGCGGTCGGCACAGATACGCAGTATTTT.